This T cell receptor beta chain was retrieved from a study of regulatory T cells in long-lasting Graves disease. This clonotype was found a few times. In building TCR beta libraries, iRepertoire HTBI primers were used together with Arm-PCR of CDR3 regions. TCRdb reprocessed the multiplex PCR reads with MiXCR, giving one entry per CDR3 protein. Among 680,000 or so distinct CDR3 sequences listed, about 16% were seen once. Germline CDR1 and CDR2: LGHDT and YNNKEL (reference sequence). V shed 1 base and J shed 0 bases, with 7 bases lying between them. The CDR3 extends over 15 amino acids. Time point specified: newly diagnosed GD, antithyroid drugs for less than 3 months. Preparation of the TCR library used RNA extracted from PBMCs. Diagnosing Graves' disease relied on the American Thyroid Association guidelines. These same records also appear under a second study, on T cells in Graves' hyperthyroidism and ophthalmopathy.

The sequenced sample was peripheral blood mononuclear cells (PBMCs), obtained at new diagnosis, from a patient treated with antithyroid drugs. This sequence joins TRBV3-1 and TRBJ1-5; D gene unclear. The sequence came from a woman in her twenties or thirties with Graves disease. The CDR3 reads CASSQGMYSNQPQHF. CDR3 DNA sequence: TGTGCCAGCAGCCAAGGGATGTATAGCAATCAGCCCCAGCATTTT.